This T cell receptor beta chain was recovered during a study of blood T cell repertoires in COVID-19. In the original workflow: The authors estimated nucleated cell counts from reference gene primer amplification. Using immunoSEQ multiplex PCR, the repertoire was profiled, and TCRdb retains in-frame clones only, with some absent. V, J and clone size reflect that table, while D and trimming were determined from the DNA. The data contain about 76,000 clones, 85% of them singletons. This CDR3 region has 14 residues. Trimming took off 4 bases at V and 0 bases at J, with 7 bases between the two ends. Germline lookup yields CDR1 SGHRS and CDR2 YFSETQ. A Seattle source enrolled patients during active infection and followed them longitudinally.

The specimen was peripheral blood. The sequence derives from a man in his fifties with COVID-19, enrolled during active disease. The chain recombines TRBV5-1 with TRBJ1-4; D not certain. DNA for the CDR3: TGCGCCAGCAGCGTTACTGCAACTAATGAAAAACTGTTTTTT. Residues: CASSVTATNEKLFF.